These T cell receptor beta chains were read from a single sample in a study of a mutant IDH1 vaccine in newly diagnosed glioma. Only in-frame clones appear in the TCRdb table, and some are missing; sequencing was by immunoSEQ multiplex PCR. The sample records approximately 36,000 clones, approximately 92% being singletons. Sequenced material: PBMCs, taken from a glioma patient treated with radiotherapy, temozolomide or both. The receptors shown here come from a man aged 18 to 30 with glioma. The CDR3 runs from the conserved cysteine through the conserved F or W. D genes are given only for firm matches. Not every row has a clone size; where given, it reads once, few, many or a size class.

TRBJ2-7 | - | - | TRBV4-3 | TGCGCCAGCAGCCAAGTAGGTGCAGCGACGTACGAGCAGTACTTC | CASSQVGAATYEQYF
TRBJ1-6 | - | - | TRBV7-2 | TGTGCCAGCAGCCCCCCCCGGTCACCCCTCCACTTT | CASSPPRSPLHF
TRBJ1-3 | TRBD1 | - | TRBV5-4 | TGTGCCAGCAGCTTTCGTCCGGGACAGGGGGCTTTTGGAAACACCATATATTTT | CASSFRPGQGAFGNTIYF
TRBJ2-2 | - | - | TRBV7-9 | TGTGCCACCATGGGGAAGGGACGGTATTTGAACACCGGGGAGCTGTTTTTT | CATMGKGRYLNTGELFF
TRBJ2-7 | TRBD1 | - | TRBV4-3 | TGCGCCAGCAGCCAAGGCTTACAGGGGCCCTACGAGCAGTACTTC | CASSQGLQGPYEQYF
TRBJ1-2 | - | - | TRBV19 | TGTGCCAGTAGTATGAGTCTCACTGTCGGTGGCTACACCTTC | CASSMSLTVGGYTF
TRBJ2-2 | TRBD1 | - | TRBV9 | TGTGCCAGCAGCGTTGCCGGGACAGTTAACACCGGGGAGCTGTTTTTT | CASSVAGTVNTGELFF
TRBJ1-3 | - | once | TRBV5-1 | TGCGCCAGCAGCTTGGCCGGGAACACCATATATTTT | CASSLAGNTIYF
TRBJ2-1 | - | - | TRBV7-2 | TGTGCCAGCAGCACGCCCTCCAGCGCCTACAATGAGCAGTTCTTC | CASSTPSSAYNEQFF
TRBJ2-1 | - | - | TRBV10-3 | TGTGCCATCAGTGAGTCCGGCGGTGAGCAGTTCTTC | CAISESGGEQFF
TRBJ1-4 | - | - | TRBV20-1 | TGCAGTGCGCCGCAGGGGGAAAAACTGTTTTTT | CSAPQGEKLFF
TRBJ1-1 | - | - | TRBV9 | TGTGCCAGCAGCGTAGATGAAGGGACTAGTACTTTCTTT | CASSVDEGTSTFF
TRBJ1-2 | TRBD1 | - | TRBV14 | TGTGCCAGCAGCCAGGGGACAGTCGCTAACTATGGCTACACCTTC | CASSQGTVANYGYTF
TRBJ1-5 | - | few | TRBV4-1 | TGCGCCAGCAGCCCCGAGGACAGTAGCAATCAGCCCCAGCATTTT | CASSPEDSSNQPQHF
TRBJ2-3 | - | - | TRBV30 | TGTGCCTGGAGTGTCGGGGGTGCAGATACGCAGTATTTT | CAWSVGGADTQYF
TRBJ1-4 | - | - | TRBV6-1 | TGTGCCAGCACCCCGGGAGGGCGAGATAATGAAAAGCTGTTTTTT | CASTPGGRDNEKLFF
TRBJ1-2 | - | - | TRBV7-2 | TGTGCCAGCAGCTTAGACCGGTCCCAGGGTGGTGGCTACACCTTC | CASSLDRSQGGGYTF
TRBJ1-2 | - | - | TRBV28 | TGTGCCAGCTTCCCCAGGGGCCACTATGGCTACACCTTC | CASFPRGHYGYTF
TRBJ2-3 | - | - | TRBV28 | TGTGCCAGCAGTTCCCCGACAAGCGATAGCACAGATACGCAGTATTTT | CASSSPTSDSTDTQYF
TRBJ2-2 | - | few | TRBV30 | TGTGCCTGGAGTGCCCAAGCGGCGAACACCGGGGAGCTGTTTTTT | CAWSAQAANTGELFF
TRBJ1-1 | - | - | TRBV18 | TGTGCCAGCTCGGCAGGGTCTAGCACTGAAGCTTTCTTT | CASSAGSSTEAFF
TRBJ1-4 | - | once | TRBV5-1 | TGCGCCAGCAGCTCCGGGACGAATGAAAAACTGTTTTTT | CASSSGTNEKLFF
TRBJ1-1 | - | - | TRBV30 | TGTGCCTGGAGTGTACGCCAGGGGAACATGAACACTGAAGCTTTCTTT | CAWSVRQGNMNTEAFF
TRBJ2-3 | - | - | TRBV7-2 | TGTGCCAGCAGCTTAGCGGCGGGGACCCCTAGCACAGATACGCAGTATTTT | CASSLAAGTPSTDTQYF
TRBJ2-3 | - | - | TRBV6-5 | TGTGCCAGCAGTTACATCCCAAGCACAGATACGCAGTATTTT | CASSYIPSTDTQYF
TRBJ2-1 | - | - | TRBV5-1 | TGCGCCAGCAGCTCGGCGGGAAGGAATGAGCAGTTCTTC | CASSSAGRNEQFF
TRBJ2-3 | TRBD2 | - | TRBV27 | TGTGCCAGCAGTTCCCCCTCTGGCGGGAGCATAGGAGATACGCAGTATTTT | CASSSPSGGSIGDTQYF
TRBJ2-3 | - | - | TRBV9 | TGTGCCAGCAGCCCTCCCGGGAAACAGGGCACAGATACGCAGTATTTT | CASSPPGKQGTDTQYF
TRBJ2-5 | - | - | TRBV7-2 | TGTGCCAGCAGCCCACCGGGGTTAGCGGTAGGGACCCAGTACTTC | CASSPPGLAVGTQYF
TRBJ2-1 | TRBD2 | - | TRBV2 | TGTGCCAGCAGTGATAGGGGACTAGCGGGACTCTCCTACAATGAGCAGTTCTTC | CASSDRGLAGLSYNEQFF
TRBJ2-5 | - | few | TRBV5-1 | TGCGCCAGCAGCTCCGGCCGGGGGACCCAGTACTTC | CASSSGRGTQYF
TRBJ1-1 | - | - | TRBV5-4 | TGTGCCAGCAGCTTGGTCAATGGGGCCACTGAAGCTTTCTTT | CASSLVNGATEAFF
TRBJ1-1 | - | - | TRBV10-2 | TGCGCCAGCAACCCCACAGGAGGGAACACTGAAGCTTTCTTT | CASNPTGGNTEAFF
TRBJ1-1 | - | - | TRBV25-1 | TGTGCCAGCAGTGAATACGGGACGGATGGGATGAACACTGAAGCTTTCTTT | CASSEYGTDGMNTEAFF
TRBJ2-7 | TRBD2 | - | TRBV7-2 | TGTGCCAGCAGCCACGGACTAGCGGGAGGACGGGCCTACGAGCAGTACTTC | CASSHGLAGGRAYEQYF
TRBJ2-3 | - | - | TRBV4-3 | TGCGCCAGCAGCCGGTCCGGGACAATGGGCACAGATACGCAGTATTTT | CASSRSGTMGTDTQYF
TRBJ1-1 | - | - | TRBV12-2 | TGTGCAAGTCGCTCAGGCTTCGGGACCGTGAACACTGAAGCTTTCTTT | CASRSGFGTVNTEAFF
TRBJ2-3 | TRBD2 | - | TRBV7-9 | TGTGCCAGCAGCTTAACTAGCGGGAGCACAGATACGCAGTATTTT | CASSLTSGSTDTQYF
TRBJ2-5 | TRBD2 | - | TRBV2 | TGTGCCAGCAGTGAAGCGAGGCGGGGGTTCGAGACCCAGTACTTC | CASSEARRGFETQYF
TRBJ1-5 | - | - | TRBV29-1 | TGCAGCGTTGAATTATCAGGGGGCAATCAGCCCCAGCATTTT | CSVELSGGNQPQHF
TRBJ1-5 | - | - | TRBV25-1 | TGTGCCAGCAGTGCTGGGAATCAGCCCCAGCATTTT | CASSAGNQPQHF
TRBJ2-5 | - | - | TRBV4-1 | TGCGCCAGCAGCCCAGGGCACGGATCACAAGAGACCCAGTACTTC | CASSPGHGSQETQYF
TRBJ1-1 | - | - | TRBV29-1 | TGCAGCGCATCGGACAGTGGGACTGAAGCTTTCTTT | CSASDSGTEAFF
TRBJ1-1 | - | once | TRBV5-1 | TGCGCCAGCAGCCTAACCGAGAACACTGAAGCTTTCTTT | CASSLTENTEAFF
TRBJ2-7 | - | - | TRBV10-3 | TGTGCCATCAGTGAACGAGACGAGCAGTACTTC | CAISERDEQYF
TRBJ1-1 | - | - | TRBV27 | TGTGCCAGCAGCCTTGATCCGGGAGGGGGCACTGAAGCTTTCTTT | CASSLDPGGGTEAFF
TRBJ1-2 | - | - | TRBV9 | TGTGCCAGCAGCGTAGATGGGGGGTTAAACTATGGCTACACCTTC | CASSVDGGLNYGYTF